Given below is one TCR beta chain in context. Its antigen is currently unknown. These data belong to a study of shared clonotypes between healthy human individuals. Overall study: Used for every donor were three CD4 naive, three CD4 memory, two CD8 naive and one CD8 memory plate. The study's findings and limits: Though the depth was large, rarefaction showed that sorted-subset sequencing was incomplete.

Trimming removed 3 bases at V and 2 bases at J, with 21 bases between. Looked up from germline, CDR1 is SGDLS and CDR2 is YYNGEE. CDR3 size: 18 residues. The method was immunoSEQ multiplex PCR; TCRdb's version includes in-frame clones alone and lacks a portion of them. The sample lists hundreds of thousands of clones; 72% were seen once. The receptor was derived from a woman aged 25 to 45 in good health. The J gene is TRBJ2-1, the V gene TRBV9; D possibly matches TRBD1 or TRBD2 (5 bases each). The sequenced sample was memory CD4+ T cells sorted from blood. Subset meaning: CD45RA-negative fraction. The CDR3 DNA is TGTGCCAGCAGCGCCCATCGGGACGGAAAAGGCACCTACAATGAGCAGTTCTTC. This encodes CASSAHRDGKGTYNEQFF.